The 5 T cell receptor beta chains below all came from one sample that was sequenced in a study of metastatic and nonmetastatic thyroid tumors. Thyroid surgery was preceded by no treatment in any patient. TCRdb called clones again from the PCR reads with MiXCR. The profile shows 75,000 to 100,000 clones, more than 9.5% of them singletons. Material for sequencing was blood. These receptors were taken from a female donor with papillary thyroid cancer or a benign thyroid nodule (not recorded which). Some clones in this sample may be carry-over from other donors' samples.

Many counts were recorded for this clone. The chain is built from TRBV28 and TRBJ1-4, with D tentatively TRBD1 (5 bases). The CDR3 covers 16 residues. V shed 5 bases and J shed 6 bases, with 19 bases lying between them. Germline V gene sequence: CDR1 MDHEN, CDR2 SYDVKM. The CDR3 here is CASSLGAGRGDEKLFF. CDR3 DNA: TGTGCCAGCAGTCTTGGGGCGGGTAGGGGTGATGAAAAACTGTTTTTT.

This clone was observed many times. This rearrangement joins TRBV7-3 to TRBJ2-1; tentative D call: TRBD2 (6 bases). V shed 2 bases and J shed 7 bases, with 15 bases lying between them. The CDR3 length is 15 residues. Per the germline V gene, CDR1 is SGHTA and CDR2 is FQGTGA. CDR3 amino acids: CASSLGGRTMNEQFF. The CDR3 DNA sequence: TGTGCCAGCAGCTTAGGGGGGAGAACTATGAATGAGCAGTTCTTC.

There are a few counts of this clone. The rearrangement links TRBV5-1 to TRBJ2-5; the match to TRBD2 covers 7 bases. The CDR3 has 15 residues. V lost 4 bases and J lost 1; bases outside the gene matches: 7. CDR1 is SGHRS and CDR2 is YFSETQ in the germline V gene. The CDR3 DNA follows: TGCGCCAGCAGCAACAGCGGGAATCCCCAAGAGACCCAGTACTTC. The encoded protein is CASSNSGNPQETQYF.

This clone occurred many times. V is TRBV5-1 and J is TRBJ1-5, with a tentative D call TRBD1 (6 bases). CDR1 and CDR2 from the germline V gene are SGHRS and YFSETQ. Trimming left V 5 bases short and J 8 bases short, with 14 bases between. CDR3 length: 13 residues. In DNA form, the CDR3 reads TGCGCCAGCAGAGGGGGATCTCGTGAGCCCCAGCATTTT. Translation: CASRGGSREPQHF.

This clone has a handful of counts. DNA for the CDR3: TGTGCCAGCAGGGAAAGGGGGGAAACCGGGGAGCTGTTTTTT. This sequence encodes CASRERGETGELFF. This chain joins TRBV27 and TRBJ2-2; D assignment may be TRBD1 or TRBD2 (6 bases each). This CDR3 region has 14 residues. The V and J ends lost 6 bases and 5 bases respectively, with 13 bases between them. Germline V gene sequence: CDR1 MNHEY, CDR2 SMNVEV (reference sequence).